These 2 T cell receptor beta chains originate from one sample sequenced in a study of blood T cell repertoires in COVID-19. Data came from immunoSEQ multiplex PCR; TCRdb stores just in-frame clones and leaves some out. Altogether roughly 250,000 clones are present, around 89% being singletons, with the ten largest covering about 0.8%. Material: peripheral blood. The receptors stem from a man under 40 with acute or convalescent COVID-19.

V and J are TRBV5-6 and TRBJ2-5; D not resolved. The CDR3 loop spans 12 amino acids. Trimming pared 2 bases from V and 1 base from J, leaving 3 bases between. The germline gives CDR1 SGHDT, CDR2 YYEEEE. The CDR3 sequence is CASSLAQETQYF. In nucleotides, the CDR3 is TGTGCCAGCAGCTTAGCCCAAGAGACCCAGTACTTC. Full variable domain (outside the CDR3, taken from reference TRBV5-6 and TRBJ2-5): DAGVTQSPTHLIKTRGQQVTLRCSPKSGHDTVSWYQQALGQGPQFIFQYYEEEERQRGNFPDRFSGHQFPNYSSELNVNALLLGDSALYLCASSLAQETQYFGPGTRLLVL.

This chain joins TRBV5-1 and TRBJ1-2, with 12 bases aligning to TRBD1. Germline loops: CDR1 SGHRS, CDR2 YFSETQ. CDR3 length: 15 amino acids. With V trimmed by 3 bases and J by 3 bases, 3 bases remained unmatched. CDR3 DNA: TGCGCCAGCAGCTCCGGGACAGGGGGCCACTATGGCTACACCTTC. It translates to CASSSGTGGHYGYTF.